Below, 27 T cell receptor beta chains from the same sample are listed, as sequenced in a study of T cell repertoires in cytomegalovirus infection (dated 2019 in TCRdb). Sequencing was performed on an Illumina HiSeq 1500. The raw public data were reprocessed by TCRdb itself: fastp quality trimming at Q25, MiXCR clonotype calling, in-frame beta chains only. Rows merge per CDR3 protein into single entries with the most common DNA and genes. Within this sample are about 320,000 distinct CDR3 sequences, with over 7.5% of them counted one time only. Clones ranked in the top ten supply 3.5% to 4.5% of the sample. Sequencing input: PBMCs. These receptors were taken from a human donor in good health (CMV status not recorded). Some clones in this sample may be carry-over from other donors' samples.

In its sample, this clonotype was seen many times. The V call is TRBV20-1, the J call TRBJ1-4; D gene ambiguous. CDR3 length equals 12 residues. Per the germline V gene, CDR1 is DFQATT and CDR2 is SNEGSKA (reference sequence). V lost 3 bases, J lost 8 bases, and 10 bases lay in between. This CDR3 reads CSARTGREKLFF. The CDR3 DNA follows: TGCAGTGCTAGGACGGGGAGAGAAAAACTGTTTTTT.

This clonotype was seen repeatedly, ten times or more. The V gene is TRBV19, the J gene TRBJ2-7, with 10 bases that match TRBD1. The V gene end was trimmed by 2 bases and the J gene end by 3 bases; junction bases not matched to a gene: 4. CDR3 length equals 15 residues. Germline V gene lookup returns CDR1 LNHDA and CDR2 SQIVND (reference sequence). CDR3 amino acids: CASSIRDRGYYEQYF. For the CDR3, the DNA is TGTGCCAGTAGTATAAGGGACAGGGGATACTACGAGCAGTACTTC.

This clonotype was picked up a small number of times. The chain uses TRBV4-2 and TRBJ2-7, with D possibly matching TRBD2 (6 bases). From germline, CDR1 is LGHNA and CDR2 YNFKEQ. The CDR3 runs 17 residues. V was pared by 4 bases and J by 2 bases, with 21 bases between. The CDR3, as DNA: TGTGCCAGCAGCCGCTTACGGTCGGGGACTCAAACCTACGAGCAGTACTTC. Amino acids: CASSRLRSGTQTYEQYF.

The chain links TRBV19 to TRBJ1-1; D gene unclear. The V gene's germline CDR1 is LNHDA and CDR2 SQIVND (reference sequence). CDR3 length: 16 amino acids. V was trimmed by 3 bases and J by 0 bases, leaving 14 bases between them. The CDR3 region is CASSISGRTVNTEAFF. The CDR3 nucleotides read TGTGCCAGTAGTATTTCAGGACGAACAGTGAACACTGAAGCTTTCTTT.

The V and J genes are TRBV19 and TRBJ1-1; D is uncertain. Trimming shortened V by 5 bases and J by 7 bases, and 8 bases separated the two germline ends. This CDR3 is 11 amino acids long. The germline V gene has CDR1 LNHDA and CDR2 SQIVND (reference sequence). CDR3 protein: CASSRGVEAFF. The CDR3 bases are TGTGCCAGTAGTCGGGGAGTTGAAGCTTTCTTT.

This clonotype turned up a few times. The rearrangement joins TRBV2 to TRBJ1-4; D not certain. Germline assignment: CDR1 SNHLY and CDR2 FYNNEI. The CDR3 is 14 residues long. V lost 3 bases, J lost 5 bases, and 10 bases lay in between. The chain's CDR3 is CASSDFTGNEKLFF. CDR3 bases: TGTGCCAGCAGTGATTTTACGGGAAATGAAAAACTGTTTTTT.

This clonotype was counted ten times or more. The chain couples TRBV7-9 to TRBJ2-5; 7 bases fit TRBD2. The CDR3 contains 16 residues. J was trimmed by 1 base and V by 6 bases; bases with no gene match: 11. In germline, CDR1 is SEHNR, CDR2 FQNEAQ (reference sequence). CDR3 sequence: CASRPRLAPGQETQYF. CDR3 bases: TGTGCCAGCAGACCTAGACTAGCTCCGGGCCAAGAGACCCAGTACTTC.

This clonotype was seen repeatedly, ten times or more. The gene calls are TRBV7-8 and TRBJ2-1; D may be TRBD1 (5 bases). V was trimmed by 1 base and J by 3 bases, leaving 16 bases between them. CDR1 and CDR2 from the germline V gene are SGHVS and FQNEAQ. This CDR3 is 17 amino acids long. CDR3 residues: CASSLVPPQGSYNEQFF. The CDR3, as DNA: TGTGCCAGCAGCTTAGTGCCCCCTCAGGGTAGCTACAATGAGCAGTTCTTC.

This clonotype occurred many times. J is TRBJ1-1 and V is TRBV7-6, with unresolved D. The CDR3 is made up of 13 amino acids. V lost 5 bases, J lost 6 bases, and 13 bases lay in between. Germline V gene lookup returns CDR1 SGHVS and CDR2 FNYEAQ. The CDR3 loop reads CASSARQVSEAFF. The CDR3 nucleotides are TGTGCCAGCAGCGCCCGACAAGTCTCTGAAGCTTTCTTT.

The genes are TRBV4-3 and TRBJ2-3; TRBD2 is a possible D gene (6 bases). The length of the CDR3 is 17 residues. Germline V gene sequence: CDR1 LGHNA, CDR2 YSLEER. Trimming removed 0 bases from V and 4 bases from J, with 17 bases in between. The CDR3 sequence: CASSQDGPGRISDTQYF. The DNA of the CDR3 is TGCGCCAGCAGCCAAGATGGTCCCGGGAGAATATCAGATACGCAGTATTTT.

In this sample, this clonotype turned up a few times. The V and J genes are TRBV19 and TRBJ1-2; D gene unclear. Trimming pared 5 bases from V and 2 bases from J, leaving 21 bases between. Germline loops: CDR1 LNHDA, CDR2 SQIVND (reference sequence). The CDR3 runs 17 residues. CDR3 region: CASSSSGSQLLNYGYTF. DNA for the CDR3: TGTGCCAGTAGTTCATCCGGAAGCCAACTACTCAACTATGGCTACACCTTC.

This clonotype was seen ten or more times. The V gene is TRBV7-2, the J gene TRBJ2-1; the match to TRBD1 covers 9 bases. With V trimmed by 4 bases and J by 5 bases, 18 bases remained unmatched. This CDR3 region has 19 residues. Per germline, CDR1 SGHTA and CDR2 FQGNSA. The CDR3 reads CASSSPGQGLFATNNEQFF. The DNA for the CDR3 is TGTGCCAGCAGCTCCCCGGGACAGGGTCTGTTCGCTACCAACAATGAGCAGTTCTTC.

Only a few counts were recorded for this clonotype. The genes are TRBV12-3 or TRBV12-4 and TRBJ1-4; no clear D gene. CDR3 length: 14 amino acids. The V end was cut by 1 base, the J end by 7 bases, with 10 bases between. The CDR3 nucleotides read TGTGCCAGCAGTTTAGACAGTCTCTTTGAAAAACTGTTTTTT. Its protein is CASSLDSLFEKLFF.

The chain combines TRBV6-1 with TRBJ2-7, with 10 positions matching TRBD1. Germline V CDR1 and CDR2: MNHNS, SASEGT. The trim removed 7 bases at V and 3 bases at J, leaving 9 bases unmatched. This CDR3 region has 15 residues. The chain's CDR3 is CASIVDRGPNYEQYF. CDR3 nucleotide sequence: TGTGCCAGCATAGTTGACAGGGGGCCAAACTACGAGCAGTACTTC.

This sequence joins TRBV7-6 and TRBJ2-1, with D uncertain. Trimming cost V 1 base and J 8 bases, with 9 bases left between them. The CDR3 contains 13 residues. Germline V gene sequence: CDR1 SGHVS, CDR2 FNYEAQ. The CDR3 DNA sequence: TGTGCCAGCAGCTTAGTCCCTATCGATGAGCAGTTCTTC. Its protein is CASSLVPIDEQFF.

This chain joins TRBV6-1 and TRBJ2-2, with D perhaps assigned TRBD1 or TRBD2 (5 bases each). The V and J ends lost 11 bases and 6 bases respectively, with 19 bases between them. The germline CDR1 and CDR2 sequences are MNHNS and SASEGT. The CDR3 contains 14 residues. CDR3 sequence (DNA): TGTGCCGGCCAGTCCGCCAGGGACCCCGGGGAGCTGTTTTTT. Protein sequence: CAGQSARDPGELFF.

This clonotype has at least ten counts. J is TRBJ2-3 and V is TRBV7-3; TRBD2 is a possible D gene (6 bases). This CDR3 contains 13 residues. CDR1 is SGHTA, CDR2 FQGTGA, per germline. The V end was cut by 5 bases, the J end by 2 bases, with 8 bases between. The CDR3 sequence: CASSRGSTDTQYF. The CDR3 coding sequence is TGTGCCAGCAGCCGGGGGTCCACAGATACGCAGTATTTT.

This clonotype was seen repeatedly, ten times or more. The CDR3 DNA is TGTGCCAGCAGCTCATCCGGGACTAATCGCGTAGGGACCCAGTACTTC. This sequence encodes CASSSSGTNRVGTQYF. The chain couples TRBV7-2 to TRBJ2-5; 7 bases match TRBD2. V was pared by 4 bases and J by 7 bases, with 15 bases of the junction left unmatched. The germline CDR1 and CDR2 sequences are SGHTA and FQGNSA. The CDR3 extends over 16 amino acids.

J is TRBJ1-1 and V is TRBV7-8, with a tentative D call TRBD1 (6 bases). The germline V gene encodes CDR1 SGHVS and CDR2 FQNEAQ. The CDR3 sequence is 13 residues long. V shed 7 bases and J shed 10 bases, with 19 bases lying between them. The CDR3 nucleotides are TGTGCCAGCACCCCCGTTCGACAGGAAGGAGCTTTCTTT. Amino acid sequence: CASTPVRQEGAFF.

The table lists this clonotype with many counts. The rearrangement joins TRBV11-2 to TRBJ2-1; 11 bases are shared with TRBD2. The germline V gene encodes CDR1 SGHAT and CDR2 FQNNGV. Losses at the gene ends were 8 bases for V and 5 bases for J; bases not matched to a gene: 8. This CDR3 has 15 residues. The CDR3 protein is CASLPASGRNNEQFF. CDR3 nucleotides: TGTGCCAGCCTCCCAGCTAGCGGGAGGAACAATGAGCAGTTCTTC. Full variable domain (outside the CDR3, taken from reference TRBV11-2 and TRBJ2-1): EAGVAQSPRYKIIEKRQSVAFWCNPISGHATLYWYQQILGQGPKLLIQFQNNGVVDDSQLPKDRFSAERLKGVDSTLKIQPAKLEDSAVYLCASLPASGRNNEQFFGPGTRLTVL.

This clonotype came up many times. The genes are TRBV7-6 and TRBJ1-3; TRBD1 matches 8 bases. CDR1 and CDR2 (germline): SGHVS, FNYEAQ. The V gene end was trimmed by 6 bases and the J gene end by 4 bases; junction bases not matched to a gene: 5. This CDR3 region has 14 residues. CDR3 nucleotides: TGTGCCAGCAGTCGAGGACAGGGCGGAAACACCATATATTTT. This codes for CASSRGQGGNTIYF.

This clonotype was seen repeatedly, ten times or more. V usage is TRBV7-2 and J usage is TRBJ1-3; TRBD1 might be the D (5 bases). This CDR3 is built from 16 residues. V was clipped by 4 bases and J by 3 bases, with 16 bases between them. Germline V CDR1 and CDR2: SGHTA, FQGNSA. The CDR3 bases are TGTGCCAGCAGCTCTATACCGGGACGGAGTGGAAACACCATATATTTT. This encodes CASSSIPGRSGNTIYF.

The chain employs TRBV20-1 and TRBJ2-5, with 9 bases identical to TRBD2. Germline V gene data show CDR1 as DFQATT and CDR2 as SNEGSKA (reference sequence). This CDR3 is 16 amino acids long. Trimming took 3 bases from V and 5 from J; bases not matched to a gene: 13. The CDR3 here is CSASRISGGASETQYF. CDR3 bases: TGCAGTGCTAGCCGGATTAGCGGGGGCGCTTCGGAGACCCAGTACTTC.

This clonotype occurred many times. V gene TRBV24-1 combines with J gene TRBJ2-5; 7 bases match TRBD1. Germline CDR1 reads KGHDR; CDR2 reads SFDVKD. This CDR3 has 16 residues. The ends lost 4 bases at V and 1 base at J; junction bases unmatched: 8. CDR3 sequence reads: CATSDTPKGAQETQYF. CDR3 DNA sequence: TGTGCCACCAGTGACACCCCAAAGGGGGCCCAAGAGACCCAGTACTTC.

This chain links TRBV6-8 with TRBJ2-6, with unresolved D. Looked up from germline, CDR1 is MNHGY and CDR2 is SAAAGT. This CDR3 is 16 amino acids long. The germline V and J ends were trimmed by 2 bases and 0 bases, with 8 bases remaining between them. In nucleotides, the CDR3 is TGTGCCAGCAGTTACGCTCGGAGCTCTGGGGCCAACGTCCTGACTTTC. Amino acid sequence: CASSYARSSGANVLTF.

This clonotype appeared many times. This chain links TRBV28 with TRBJ1-5; the D is unclear. V was cut by 7 bases and J by 2 bases, with 9 bases left in between. Germline CDR1 reads MDHEN; CDR2 reads SYDVKM. This CDR3 spans 13 amino acids. The chain's CDR3 is CASIPWGNQPQHF. DNA for the CDR3: TGTGCCAGCATACCGTGGGGCAATCAGCCCCAGCATTTT.

This clonotype has ten or more counts. The rearrangement joins TRBV7-2 to TRBJ2-1, with 12 bases identical to TRBD2. This CDR3 region has 19 residues. V lost 5 bases, J lost 4 bases, and 15 bases stayed unmatched. The V gene's germline CDR1 is SGHTA and CDR2 FQGNSA. CDR3 amino acids: CASSPGLLAGGPKYNEQFF. The CDR3 DNA is TGTGCCAGCAGCCCCGGCCTGCTAGCGGGGGGGCCTAAGTACAATGAGCAGTTCTTC.